This entry lists 25 T cell receptor beta chains sequenced from one sample in a study of monozygotic twins with inflammatory bowel disease. Following a re-call of the 5' RACE reads, TCRdb has one entry per CDR3 protein and lacks DNA. Its clone listing holds 400,000 or so distinct CDR3 sequences. The sequenced sample was blood. Every receptor here comes from a human donor with ulcerative colitis or Crohn's disease, or a healthy co-twin of an affected twin (not recorded which).

CDR3 protein: CASSLRSGRDNEQFF. This chain connects TRBV3-1 to TRBJ2-1; the TCRdb call, TRBD2, lacks DNA for checking. This CDR3 has 15 amino acids. Germline CDR1 reads LGHDT; CDR2 reads YNNKEL (reference sequence).

The chain uses TRBV3-1 and TRBJ1-6. The CDR3 covers 15 residues. CDR1 is LGHDT, CDR2 YNNKEL, per germline (reference sequence). The CDR3 loop is CASSPLGRGNSPLHF.

The chain has TRBV7-2 and TRBJ2-7; there is no DNA to check the TCRdb D call of TRBD1. Germline CDR1 reads SGHTA; CDR2 reads FQGNSA. This CDR3 has 16 amino acids. CDR3 residues: CASSSGSDRASYEQYF.

The CDR3 region is CSAQEAGTQYF. The chain employs TRBV20-1 and TRBJ2-3; TCRdb lists TRBD1, though no DNA is available to test this call. Per the germline V gene, CDR1 is DFQATT and CDR2 is SNEGSKA (reference sequence). This CDR3 region has 11 residues.

The genes are TRBV6-1 and TRBJ2-3; checking the TCRdb D call of TRBD2 is not possible without DNA. There are 17 residues in the CDR3. Germline V CDR1 and CDR2: MNHNS, SASEGT. CDR3 sequence reads: CASRTYASGRAADTQYF.

This rearrangement joins TRBV3-1 to TRBJ2-2. In germline, CDR1 is LGHDT, CDR2 YNNKEL (reference sequence). The CDR3 has 12 residues. The CDR3 sequence is CASSQVLGELFF.

The V call is TRBV7-2, the J call TRBJ2-3. The V gene's germline CDR1 is SGHTA and CDR2 FQGNSA. The length of the CDR3 is 12 residues. CDR3 sequence: CASTSNRNTQYF.

The chain joins TRBV7-2 to TRBJ1-2; checking the TCRdb D call of TRBD1 is not possible without DNA. The germline gives CDR1 SGHTA, CDR2 FQGNSA. This CDR3 is built from 14 residues. The CDR3 loop is CASSQRPGGYGYTF.

The V and J genes are TRBV7-2 and TRBJ2-7; TCRdb's assignment of TRBD1 cannot be checked, as there is no DNA. Looked up from germline, CDR1 is SGHTA and CDR2 is FQGNSA. The CDR3 covers 16 residues. This chain's CDR3 is CASSYKPPPGSYEQYF.

This chain links TRBV10-3 with TRBJ2-1; TCRdb calls TRBD2, which cannot be checked without DNA. CDR3 length equals 18 residues. CDR1 is ENHRY, CDR2 SYGVKD, per germline. The CDR3 is CAIRPAQGLAGLGVEQFF.

This rearrangement joins TRBV5-1 to TRBJ2-1; TCRdb picks TRBD1, but there is no DNA to check that call. The V gene's germline CDR1 is SGHRS and CDR2 YFSETQ. The CDR3 runs to 16 residues. CDR3 protein: CASSGTGTGLFNEQFF.

The chain links TRBV12-3 or TRBV12-4 to TRBJ1-5. The CDR3 covers 13 residues. The CDR3 here is CASSFTVNQPQHF.

The chain carries TRBV5-1 and TRBJ1-5; the TRBD1 assignment by TCRdb is unverifiable without DNA. Germline CDR1 reads SGHRS; CDR2 reads YFSETQ. The CDR3 contains 14 residues. The CDR3 reads CASSLRQVGQPQHF. The full variable domain, completed using reference TRBV5-1 and TRBJ1-5, is KAGVTQTPRYLIKTRGQQVTLSCSPISGHRSVSWYQQTPGQGLQFLFEYFSETQRNKGNFPGRFSGRQFSNSRSEMNVSTLELGDSALYLCASSLRQVGQPQHFGDGTRLSIL.

This rearrangement joins TRBV18 to TRBJ1-3. The length of the CDR3 is 15 residues. CDR1 and CDR2 from the germline V gene are KGHSH and LQKENI. The CDR3: CASSPVASSGNTIYF.

The rearrangement joins TRBV9 to TRBJ2-2; TCRdb indicates TRBD2, and absent DNA this call remains unverified. Germline V gene sequence: CDR1 SGDLS, CDR2 YYNGEE. This CDR3 contains 18 residues. CDR3 sequence: CASSVGAGLAGKAGELFF.

V gene TRBV11-2 combines with J gene TRBJ2-6. This CDR3 contains 15 residues. The germline V gene has CDR1 SGHAT and CDR2 FQNNGV. The CDR3 sequence: CASSHPFGGANVLTF.

The rearrangement joins TRBV7-8 to TRBJ1-3. CDR1 is SGHVS, CDR2 FQNEAQ, per germline. There are 11 residues in the CDR3. CDR3 protein: CASSSRDTIYF.

The chain links TRBV7-2 to TRBJ2-3; the D call of TRBD2 rests on TCRdb alone, since no DNA is present to check it. The germline gives CDR1 SGHTA, CDR2 FQGNSA. The CDR3 runs 16 residues. CDR3 protein: CASSLAGTSDTDTQYF.

V and J are TRBV12-3 or TRBV12-4 and TRBJ1-2. The CDR3 loop spans 13 amino acids. This CDR3 is CASSSDYRYGYTF.

CDR3: CASSLAGQNNQPQHF. The chain recombines TRBV7-2 with TRBJ1-5; lacking DNA, the TRBD1 call made by TCRdb goes unchecked. Germline V CDR1 and CDR2: SGHTA, FQGNSA. CDR3 length: 15 amino acids.

J is TRBJ2-7 and V is TRBV5-1; TCRdb outputs TRBD1, but without DNA this stays unchecked. The CDR3 totals 16 residues. The germline V gene has CDR1 SGHRS and CDR2 YFSETQ. CDR3 protein: CASSPPGTGGAYEQYF.

V gene TRBV20-1 combines with J gene TRBJ1-1; there is no DNA to check the TCRdb D call of TRBD1. Per the germline V gene, CDR1 is DFQATT and CDR2 is SNEGSKA (reference sequence). The CDR3 has 11 amino acids. The CDR3 sequence is CSASTGTEAFF.

The chain employs TRBV30 and TRBJ2-2; checking the TCRdb D call of TRBD1 is not possible without DNA. The germline V gene has CDR1 GTSNPN and CDR2 SVGIG (reference sequence). This CDR3 spans 14 amino acids. Here the CDR3 reads CARDGTGNTGELFF.

The gene calls are TRBV5-1 and TRBJ2-1. Germline CDR1 and CDR2: SGHRS and YFSETQ. The CDR3 has 13 amino acids. The CDR3 loop is CASSDYRYNEQFF.

The chain combines TRBV4-2 with TRBJ1-1. This CDR3 contains 14 residues. Germline assignment: CDR1 LGHNA and CDR2 YNFKEQ. The CDR3 loop reads CASSWARMNTEAFF.